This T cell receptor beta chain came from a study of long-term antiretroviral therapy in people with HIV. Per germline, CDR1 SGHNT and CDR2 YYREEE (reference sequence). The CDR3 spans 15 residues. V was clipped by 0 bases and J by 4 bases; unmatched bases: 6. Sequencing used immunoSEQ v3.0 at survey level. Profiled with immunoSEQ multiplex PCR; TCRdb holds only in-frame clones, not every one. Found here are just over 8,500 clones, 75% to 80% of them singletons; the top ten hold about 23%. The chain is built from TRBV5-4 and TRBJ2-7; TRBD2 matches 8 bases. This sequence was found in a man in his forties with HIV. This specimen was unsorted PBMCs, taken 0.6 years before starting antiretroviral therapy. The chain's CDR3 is CASSLGREGEYEQYF. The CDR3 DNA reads TGTGCCAGCAGCTTGGGACGGGAGGGAGAATACGAGCAGTACTTC.